This T cell receptor beta chain comes out of a study of blood T cells in healthy people across ages. Study-level points and caveats: Long-lived and aged donors differed, with more naive CD4+ cells and higher diversity in the long-lived.

Roughly 10 milliliters of peripheral blood were drawn from each donor. As to this clonotype: Its target is unknown. A much larger clone is a single base away; this may be a read error.

It was with a sample-barcoded 5' primer and a J-beta primer mix that a second PCR of about 6 to 11 cycles was run. The template-switch adaptor was a 5' adaptor with 12 random nucleotides. It tagged each cDNA molecule. Every sample gave at least 3 million paired-end reads containing CDR3. Each CDR3 protein is one row after TCRdb ran MiXCR on the 5' RACE reads. The sample lists around 800,000 distinct CDR3 sequences, roughly 46% seen once, with less than 20% in the top ten. Sequencing input: blood. The TCR was taken from a man of 80 years or more in good health.

For the CDR3, the DNA is TGTGCCAACAGCTTAGATCCTCAGGGGGTCTATGGCTACACCTTC. It codes for CANSLDPQGVYGYTF. This chain joins TRBV7-2 and TRBJ1-2; 7 bases are shared with TRBD1. CDR3 length: 15 amino acids. CDR1 and CDR2 (germline): SGHTA, FQGNSA.